The rows below give T cell receptor beta chains drawn from one sample of a study of cytomegalovirus exposure and HLA in healthy donors. Some clones are missing from TCRdb's copy, which holds only in-frame ones; the method was immunoSEQ multiplex PCR. The sample records roughly 130,000 clones, 80% to 85% being singletons. The sequencing input was PBMCs. These receptors were obtained from a boy aged 5-17 years in good health and CMV-seronegative. Each CDR3 is given with its conserved first and last residue. The D gene is left open where the match is weak. Expanded clones get a size class; other rows say once, few or many, or leave the size out.

>-|TRBV4-1|TRBJ2-1|-
CASSQDGRGSSYNEQFF
TGCGCCAGCAGCCAAGATGGTCGGGGTAGCTCCTACAATGAGCAGTTCTTC
>-|TRBV7-9|TRBJ2-1|-
CASSSDYDNEQFF
TGTGCCAGCAGCTCGGACTACGACAATGAGCAGTTCTTC
>-|TRBV21-1|TRBJ2-3|few
CASSKLAGDTQYF
TGTGCCAGCAGCAAACTAGCGGGAGATACGCAGTATTTT
>-|TRBV2|TRBJ1-5|few
CASSAPDQPQHF
TGTGCCAGCAGCGCTCCAGATCAGCCCCAGCATTTT
>TRBD1|TRBV9|TRBJ2-7|-
CASSRDRGPYEQYF
TGTGCCAGCAGCCGGGACAGGGGCCCCTACGAGCAGTACTTC
>TRBD1|TRBV11-3|TRBJ1-4|-
CASSLSTGEFEKLFF
TGTGCCAGCAGCTTATCGACAGGGGAGTTTGAAAAACTGTTTTTT
>TRBD1|TRBV27|TRBJ2-1|-
CASSRQGARNEQFF
TGTGCCAGCAGTAGACAGGGGGCTAGGAATGAGCAGTTCTTC
>TRBD1|TRBV19|TRBJ2-7|-
CASTRTGNVGEQYF
TGTGCCAGTACCCGGACAGGGAATGTCGGCGAGCAGTACTTC
>-|TRBV5-4|TRBJ2-1|-
CASSLGEEQFF
TGTGCCAGCAGCTTGGGGGAGGAGCAGTTCTTC
>-|TRBV5-5|TRBJ2-7|-
CASSLIPGEQYF
TGTGCCAGCAGCTTGATTCCCGGCGAGCAGTACTTC
>-|TRBV4-1|TRBJ1-5|-
CASSLYPGGGRNQPQHF
TGCGCCAGCAGCCTCTACCCCGGGGGAGGGAGAAATCAGCCCCAGCATTTT
>-|TRBV27|TRBJ1-1|once
CASSSRTAGVGTEAFF
TGTGCCAGCAGTTCCCGGACGGCAGGGGTGGGCACTGAAGCTTTCTTT
>-|TRBV19|TRBJ1-5|-
CASMLGGNQPQHF
TGTGCCAGTATGTTGGGGGGAAATCAGCCCCAGCATTTT
>TRBD1|TRBV7-9|TRBJ1-2|once
CASSWTGGGYGYTF
TGTGCCAGCAGTTGGACAGGGGGAGGCTATGGCTACACCTTC